A single sample is the source of the 23 T cell receptor beta chains below, sequenced in a study of identical twins. MiXCR, run by TCRdb on the 5' RACE reads, gives a single entry per CDR3 protein. The sample lists approximately 550,000 distinct CDR3 sequences, under 25% occurring once. A further study also used this sample, focusing on yellow fever vaccine responses in identical twins.

Sequencing used CD4+ T cells sorted from blood. The receptors shown here come from a woman under 30 in good health.

The sample holds a few counts of this clonotype. V gene TRBV12-3 or TRBV12-4 combines with J gene TRBJ2-5; 8 nucleotides line up with TRBD1. The CDR3 is made up of 15 amino acids. V lost 5 bases, J lost 5 bases, and 10 bases stayed unmatched. The DNA of the CDR3 is TGTGCCAGCAGTCCAGACAGGGGTTCGGGGGAGACCCAGTACTTC. As protein: CASSPDRGSGETQYF.

This clonotype was seen a handful of times. The genes are TRBV5-1 and TRBJ1-1, with D tentatively TRBD1 (6 bases). Germline V lookup: CDR1 SGHRS, CDR2 YFSETQ. Deletions cut 5 bases from V and 1 base from J, with 24 bases between. This CDR3 has 18 amino acids. CDR3 bases: TGCGCCAGCAGACTTATACTGGCACGGACAGCCAGGAACACTGAAGCTTTCTTT. Amino acids: CASRLILARTARNTEAFF.

The chain is built from TRBV12-3 or TRBV12-4 and TRBJ2-5; the D is unclear. The CDR3 is made up of 12 amino acids. V was pared by 8 bases and J by 1 base, with 8 bases between. As DNA, the CDR3 is TGTGCCAGCGGGCAGTCCCAAGAGACCCAGTACTTC. Translating gives CASGQSQETQYF.

V and J are TRBV12-3 or TRBV12-4 and TRBJ2-5; D perhaps matches TRBD1 (6 bases). The length of the CDR3 is 14 residues. V was cut by 5 bases and J by 2 bases, with 12 bases left in between. The CDR3: CASSMGHGQETQYF. The DNA for the CDR3 is TGTGCCAGCAGTATGGGACACGGACAAGAGACCCAGTACTTC.

The chain is built from TRBV2 and TRBJ2-1; TRBD1 is a possible D gene (6 bases). Germline V lookup: CDR1 SNHLY, CDR2 FYNNEI. CDR3 length: 15 residues. Trimming left V 7 bases short and J 2 bases short, with 15 bases between. CDR3 DNA sequence: TGTGCCAGCATTCCCGGGACACATGCCTACAATGAGCAGTTCTTC. Protein sequence: CASIPGTHAYNEQFF.

This chain joins TRBV4-2 and TRBJ2-5; D is undetermined. The CDR3 spans 14 residues. Trimming took off 0 bases at V and 5 bases at J, with 10 bases between the two ends. From germline, CDR1 is LGHNA and CDR2 YNFKEQ. In nucleotides, the CDR3 is TGTGCCAGCAGCCAAGAGCTTCCTCCCGAGACCCAGTACTTC. This sequence encodes CASSQELPPETQYF.

This rearrangement joins TRBV5-6 to TRBJ2-3, with D perhaps TRBD2 (6 bases). V lost 6 bases and J 9 bases, leaving 20 bases between the germline ends. The CDR3 spans 14 residues. Germline CDR1 and CDR2: SGHDT and YYEEEE. The CDR3 nucleotides read TGTGCCAGCACCGCCCCGAGCCTAGCGCGGACGCAGTATTTT. The encoded protein is CASTAPSLARTQYF.

This clonotype was seen more than once but under ten times. The CDR3 DNA reads as TGCGCCAGCAGCTTACGGACAGACAGCACAGATACGCAGTATTTT. Residues: CASSLRTDSTDTQYF. This chain links TRBV5-1 with TRBJ2-3, with D possibly TRBD1 on 6 matching bases. Germline V gene sequence: CDR1 SGHRS, CDR2 YFSETQ. V lost 2 bases and J lost 0, with 10 bases in between. The length of the CDR3 is 15 residues.

The chain is built from TRBV29-1 and TRBJ2-1; tentative D call: TRBD1 (6 bases). Germline CDR1 SQVTM, CDR2 ANQGSEA. CDR3 size: 14 residues. The ends were cut back, 6 bases at V and 8 bases at J, with 20 bases in the middle. The CDR3 nucleotides are TGCAGCGTCCCGACTGGGGGCTGGTCGGATGAGCAGTTCTTC. Translating gives CSVPTGGWSDEQFF.

This clonotype was counted only a few times. The chain combines TRBV19 with TRBJ2-5; perhaps TRBD2 as D (5 bases). There are 15 residues in the CDR3. Trimming removed 5 bases from V and 0 bases from J, with 13 bases in between. Germline CDR1 LNHDA, CDR2 SQIVND (reference sequence). CDR3 nucleotides: TGTGCCAGTAGTCCCCGGACGGGAAACCAAGAGACCCAGTACTTC. The encoded protein is CASSPRTGNQETQYF. The full variable domain, rest sourced from reference TRBV19 and TRBJ2-5, is DGGITQSPKYLFRKEGQNVTLSCEQNLNHDAMYWYRQDPGQGLRLIYYSQIVNDFQKGDIAEGYSVSREKKESFPLTVTSAQKNPTAFYLCASSPRTGNQETQYFGPGTRLLVL.

This clonotype was counted only a few times. The chain recombines TRBV15 with TRBJ1-5, with 7 bases that match TRBD1. The CDR3 contains 16 residues. Germline-derived CDR1 and CDR2 are LNHNV and YYDKDF (reference sequence). V shed 1 base, J shed 4 bases, and the junction held 7 bases outside the gene matches. The CDR3 loop is CATSRGGGTDNQPQHF. In nucleotides, the CDR3 is TGTGCCACCAGCAGAGGGGGTGGGACAGATAATCAGCCCCAGCATTTT.

This clonotype appeared a few times. The V call is TRBV20-1, the J call TRBJ2-3, with TRBD2 matching 7 bases. From germline, CDR1 is DFQATT and CDR2 SNEGSKA (reference sequence). J gave up 5 bases and V 4 bases, and 12 bases lay outside the gene matches. The CDR3 is 15 amino acids. The CDR3 nucleotides are TGCAGTGCTACCAAGCGGGAAGGAGTAGGAGATACGCAGTATTTT. Amino acids: CSATKREGVGDTQYF.

The table lists this clonotype with many counts. The J gene is TRBJ2-5, the V gene TRBV18; D is unresolved. V lost 0 bases and J 2 bases, leaving 4 bases between the germline ends. The V gene's germline CDR1 is KGHSH and CDR2 LQKENI. This CDR3 is 13 amino acids long. The CDR3 sequence is CASSPPYQETQYF. CDR3 nucleotides: TGTGCCAGCTCACCACCTTATCAAGAGACCCAGTACTTC.

The table lists this clonotype with a count of one. The chain has TRBV7-9 and TRBJ2-1; TRBD2 matches at 9 bases. V was pared by 3 bases and J by 7 bases, with 4 bases of the junction left unmatched. Per germline, CDR1 SEHNR and CDR2 FQNEAQ (reference sequence). The CDR3 spans 14 residues. CDR3 residues: CASSFSGSGNEQFF. Written as DNA, the CDR3 is TGTGCCAGCAGCTTTAGCGGGAGTGGTAATGAGCAGTTCTTC.

The sample holds a few counts of this clonotype. V is TRBV7-9 and J is TRBJ2-1, with 10 bases fitting TRBD2. Looked up from germline, CDR1 is SEHNR and CDR2 is FQNEAQ (reference sequence). CDR3 length equals 16 residues. Trimming at V came to 4 bases and at J to 9 bases, leaving 12 bases not matched to a gene. The CDR3: CASSSRTSGVLGEQFF. The CDR3 DNA reads TGTGCCAGCAGCTCTCGTACTAGCGGGGTATTGGGTGAGCAGTTCTTC.

The chain links TRBV6-5 to TRBJ1-2; maybe TRBD1 (5 bases). The CDR3 has 17 amino acids. The germline V and J ends were trimmed by 0 bases and 7 bases, with 21 bases remaining between them. Germline V gene data show CDR1 as MNHEY and CDR2 as SVGAGI. CDR3 DNA sequence: TGTGCCAGCAGTTACTCTCGTTTGGGACCGGGGAGTGGTGGCTACACCTTC. Translating gives CASSYSRLGPGSGGYTF.

The chain has TRBV5-1 and TRBJ2-1; the match to TRBD2 covers 11 bases. J was trimmed by 7 bases and V by 3 bases; bases with no gene match: 12. Germline V gene sequence: CDR1 SGHRS, CDR2 YFSETQ. CDR3 length: 17 amino acids. The CDR3 spells CASSSPGLAEGNNEQFF. The CDR3 DNA reads as TGCGCCAGCAGCTCTCCGGGACTAGCGGAAGGAAATAATGAGCAGTTCTTC.

This clonotype was recorded a few times. The gene calls are TRBV2 and TRBJ2-3, with D perhaps TRBD1 (6 bases). Germline V gene lookup returns CDR1 SNHLY and CDR2 FYNNEI. The CDR3 contains 15 residues. Trimming removed 3 bases from V and 4 bases from J, with 14 bases in between. The CDR3 protein is CASSDRLSGADTQYF. The CDR3 DNA is TGTGCCAGCAGTGATAGATTATCAGGGGCAGATACGCAGTATTTT.

The V gene is TRBV20-1, the J gene TRBJ2-1; 9 positions agree with TRBD1. The CDR3 length is 14 residues. V was clipped by 0 bases and J by 6 bases; unmatched bases: 3. The germline V gene has CDR1 DFQATT and CDR2 SNEGSKA (reference sequence). CDR3 DNA: TGCAGTGCTAGAGACGGGACAGGGCTCAATGAGCAGTTCTTC. It translates to CSARDGTGLNEQFF.

The chain employs TRBV28 and TRBJ2-2; TRBD2 is a possible D gene (6 bases). Trimming pared 5 bases from V and 1 base from J, leaving 20 bases between. The CDR3 spans 18 residues. Germline assignment: CDR1 MDHEN and CDR2 SYDVKM. The CDR3 sequence is CASSTLSGGTMNTGELFF. In DNA form, the CDR3 reads TGTGCCAGCAGTACCCTCTCTGGAGGGACCATGAACACCGGGGAGCTGTTTTTT.

This rearrangement joins TRBV5-1 to TRBJ2-5, with 9 positions matching TRBD1. The CDR3 extends over 15 amino acids. J gave up 4 bases and V 4 bases, and 8 bases lay outside the gene matches. CDR1 is SGHRS, CDR2 YFSETQ, per germline. The DNA for the CDR3 is TGCGCCAGCAGCCCCGGGACAGGGAGAGGAGAGACCCAGTACTTC. Its protein is CASSPGTGRGETQYF. Using reference TRBV5-1 and TRBJ2-5 for the parts outside the CDR3, the full variable domain is KAGVTQTPRYLIKTRGQQVTLSCSPISGHRSVSWYQQTPGQGLQFLFEYFSETQRNKGNFPGRFSGRQFSNSRSEMNVSTLELGDSALYLCASSPGTGRGETQYFGPGTRLLVL.

J is TRBJ1-1 and V is TRBV7-9, with D tentatively TRBD1 (5 bases). V was pared by 5 bases and J by 7 bases, with 8 bases between. The CDR3 has 11 residues. The V gene's germline CDR1 is SEHNR and CDR2 FQNEAQ (reference sequence). The DNA of the CDR3 is TGTGCCAGCAGCGACGGGGGTGAAGCTTTCTTT. The encoded protein is CASSDGGEAFF.

This clonotype occurred a few times. This chain joins TRBV12-3 or TRBV12-4 and TRBJ1-5; TRBD1 matches at 8 bases. The V segment lost 2 bases and the J segment 4 bases; nucleotides outside the gene matches: 4. The CDR3 consists of 15 residues. CDR3 amino acids: CASSLRTGINQPQHF. The CDR3, as DNA: TGTGCCAGCAGTTTAAGGACAGGGATTAATCAGCCCCAGCATTTT.